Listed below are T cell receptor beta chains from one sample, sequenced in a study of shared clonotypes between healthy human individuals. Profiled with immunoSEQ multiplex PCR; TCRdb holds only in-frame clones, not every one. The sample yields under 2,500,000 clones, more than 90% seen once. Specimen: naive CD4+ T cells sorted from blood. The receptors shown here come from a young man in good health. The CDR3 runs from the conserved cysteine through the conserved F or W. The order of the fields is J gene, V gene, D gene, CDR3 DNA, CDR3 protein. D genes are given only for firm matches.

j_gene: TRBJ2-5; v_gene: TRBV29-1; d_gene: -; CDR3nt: TGCAGCGTTGAGGAACTCCAAGAGACCCAGTACTTC; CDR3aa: CSVEELQETQYF
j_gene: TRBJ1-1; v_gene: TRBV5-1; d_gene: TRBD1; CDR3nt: TGCGCCAGCAGCGGACGGACAGGGGGAAAAACTGAAGCTTTCTTT; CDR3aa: CASSGRTGGKTEAFF
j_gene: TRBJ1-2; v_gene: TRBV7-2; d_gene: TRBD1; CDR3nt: TGTGCCAGCAGCTATCCCGCACAGGGGGTCCACTATGGCTACACCTTC; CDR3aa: CASSYPAQGVHYGYTF
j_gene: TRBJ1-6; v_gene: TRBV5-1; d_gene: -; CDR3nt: TGCGCCAGCAGCTTGGAGAGCTCCTATAATTCACCCCTCCACTTT; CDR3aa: CASSLESSYNSPLHF
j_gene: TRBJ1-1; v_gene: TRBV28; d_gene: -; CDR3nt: TGTGCCAGCACGATCAAGGACACTGAAGCTTTCTTT; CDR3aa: CASTIKDTEAFF
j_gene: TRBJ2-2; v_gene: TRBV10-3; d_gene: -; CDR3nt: TGTGCCATCAGTGCAGGGAACGCCGGGGAGCTGTTTTTT; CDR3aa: CAISAGNAGELFF
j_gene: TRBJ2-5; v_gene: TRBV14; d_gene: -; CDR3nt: TGTGCCAGCAGCAATCGAGAGACCCAGTACTTC; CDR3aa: CASSNRETQYF
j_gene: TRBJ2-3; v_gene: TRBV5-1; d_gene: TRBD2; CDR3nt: TGCGCCAGCAAAGAACAGGGGCTAGCGGGGGATACGCAGTATTTT; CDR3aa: CASKEQGLAGDTQYF
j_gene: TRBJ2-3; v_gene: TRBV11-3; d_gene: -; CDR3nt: TGTGCCAGCAGCGAGGGAGATACGCAGTATTTT; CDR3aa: CASSEGDTQYF
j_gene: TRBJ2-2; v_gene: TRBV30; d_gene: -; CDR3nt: TGTGCCTGGAGTGTACCCCGCAATCAGGGCAGCGGGGAGCTGTTTTTT; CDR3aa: CAWSVPRNQGSGELFF
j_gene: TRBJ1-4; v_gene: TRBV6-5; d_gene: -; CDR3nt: TGTGCCAGCAGTTACTCGAGGACCTTTAATGAAAAACTGTTTTTT; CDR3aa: CASSYSRTFNEKLFF
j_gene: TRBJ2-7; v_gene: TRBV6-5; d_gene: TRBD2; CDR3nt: TGTGCCAGCAGGGCTAGCGGGAGGGCCTACGAGCAGTACTTC; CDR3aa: CASRASGRAYEQYF
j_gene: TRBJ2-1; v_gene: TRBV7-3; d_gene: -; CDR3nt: TGTGCCAGCAGCTTAACGTTAGGGGATTTCCACAATGAGCAGTTCTTC; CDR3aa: CASSLTLGDFHNEQFF
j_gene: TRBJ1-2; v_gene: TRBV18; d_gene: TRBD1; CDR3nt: TGTGCCAGCTCACCACTTGGGACAGTAGTTTCGGACTATGGCTACACCTTC; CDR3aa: CASSPLGTVVSDYGYTF
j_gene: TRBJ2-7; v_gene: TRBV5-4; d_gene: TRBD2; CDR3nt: TGTGCCAGCAGCCCGGAATTAGCGGGAAGGAGCGAGCAGTACTTC; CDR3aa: CASSPELAGRSEQYF
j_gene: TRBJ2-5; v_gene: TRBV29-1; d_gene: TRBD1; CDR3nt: TGCAGCGTTGAAAAAGACAGGGTAGGGGAGACCCAGTACTTC; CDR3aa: CSVEKDRVGETQYF
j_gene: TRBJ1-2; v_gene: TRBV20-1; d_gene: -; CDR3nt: TGCAGTACGACGGATAACTATGGCTACACCTTC; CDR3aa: CSTTDNYGYTF
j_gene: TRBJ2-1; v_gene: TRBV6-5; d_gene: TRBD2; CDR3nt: TGTGCCAGCAGTTACGCGGGACTAGTTTCCATCGAGCAGTTCTTC; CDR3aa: CASSYAGLVSIEQFF
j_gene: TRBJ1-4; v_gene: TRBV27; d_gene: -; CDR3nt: TGTGCCAGCAGTCCGCGGTGGGCGGGACAATCTTTTGCAACTAATGAAAAACTGTTTTTT; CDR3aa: CASSPRWAGQSFATNEKLFF
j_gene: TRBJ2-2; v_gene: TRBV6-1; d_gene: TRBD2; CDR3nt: TGTGCCAGCTCAGGGAGGGCCTTGGGGGGGGAGCTGTTTTTT; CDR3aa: CASSGRALGGELFF
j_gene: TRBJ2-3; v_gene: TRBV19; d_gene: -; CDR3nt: TGTGCCAGTAGTATATCGACCGTCACAGATACGCAGTATTTT; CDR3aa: CASSISTVTDTQYF
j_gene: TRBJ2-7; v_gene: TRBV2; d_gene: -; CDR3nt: TGTGCCAGCAGCCTGAGGCAGGGCGTCTACGAGCAGTACTTC; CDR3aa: CASSLRQGVYEQYF
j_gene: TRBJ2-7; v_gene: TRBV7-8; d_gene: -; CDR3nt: TGTGCCAGCAGCTTAGAGTACGAGCAGTACTTC; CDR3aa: CASSLEYEQYF